This T cell receptor (beta chain) was found in a study of blood T cell repertoires in COVID-19 (dated by TCRdb to 2020 to 2022). About the study as a whole: Samples from collaborators originated in the United States, Italy and Spain and spanned both the acute and convalescent phases of COVID-19. The prospective study material was composed of cDNA or gDNA derived from T cells, B-cell-depleted T cells, or PBMCs. The dataset comprised deeply sampled blood TCRbeta repertoires from subjects exposed to, actively infected with, or recovered from COVID-19. The repertoires were released in a freely available public database intended as a resource for research on the immune response to SARS-CoV-2. The samples were drawn from two sources: the first 160 participants of the ongoing ImmuneRACE study, and 950 to 1,500 subjects contributed by 6 global collaborators. A de-identified subject ID, COVID-19 status, age in years and sex were almost always included in the sample metadata. Where HLA class I and class II types were available, the types were taken from metadata supplied by the sample provider, not from assay-based typing. Paper-wide results and their limitations: The quantity of clinical and demographic metadata differed by source and by participant and was supplied without curation.

About this clone itself: This receptor's antigen is unknown. No base quality information exists; no much larger clone differs at one position.

One collaborating source in Seattle enrolled patients during active infection and followed them longitudinally through the course of disease. Whole blood was collected in K2EDTA tubes by collaborating institutions according to the institutions' own protocols. For TCRbeta analysis, collaborators shipped samples as frozen whole blood, isolated PBMCs, or DNA extracted from either of those sample types. The immunoSEQ Assay, a bias-controlled multiplex PCR, was used to amplify TCRbeta CDR3 regions from genomic DNA. The study's own analysis went as follows. The number of nucleated cells in each sample was estimated from the amplification of reference gene primers within the assay. Sequence reads were collapsed and filtered to measure the absolute abundance of every unique TCRbeta CDR3 rearrangement. Productive Simpson clonality was computed per sample as the square root of Simpson's diversity index over productive rearrangements. In TCRdb, the immuneACCESS table is reduced to in-frame sequences with V and J assigned. These tables do not hold every clone; where another copy was compared, an unresolved V gene accounts for under half, and the others remain unexplained. V, J and clone size reflect that table, while D and trimming were determined from the DNA. This sample gives about 190,000 clones in total; around 80% of them show up just once. 7.8% of the sample lies in the top ten.

What was sequenced was peripheral blood. The source is a woman aged 55-69 years with COVID-19, enrolled during active disease.

The CDR3 protein: CASSYSTGGESQQFF. The DNA sequence is given as TGTGCCAGCAGTTACTCGACCGGCGGAGAATCGCAGCAGTTCTTC. The chain links TRBV6-5 with TRBJ2-1; the D gene remains uncertain. Reading from cysteine to phenylalanine, the CDR3 counts 15 amino acids. Only the CDR3 part of the read is kept: 45 bases, read in frame from the first base. Trimming at the junction amounts to 0 bases on V and 11 bases on J, and the germline ends lie 17 bases apart. As encoded in the germline V gene, CDR1 is MNHEY while CDR2 is SVGAGI.